This T cell receptor (beta chain) stems from a study of T-cell reconstitution after alpha-beta-depleted transplantation in children. This clonotype has at least ten counts. As it was prepared, the TCRbeta library received unique molecular identifiers. MiXCR was run by TCRdb on the PCR reads, yielding one entry per CDR3 protein. The sample holds roughly 70,000 distinct CDR3 sequences, 4.9% seen once. The origin of this receptor is a boy under two years old who had a stem cell transplant for acute myeloid leukemia, so the T cells may come from the graft donor. Sequencing was performed on PBMCs, mostly from graft donor cells, taken 180 days after TCRalphabeta/CD19-depleted stem cell transplant.

For the CDR3, the DNA is TGCAGCGTCATGGACGGGTCCTACGAGCAGTACTTC. Protein: CSVMDGSYEQYF. The V gene is TRBV29-1, the J gene TRBJ2-7; D is undetermined. Per germline, CDR1 SQVTM and CDR2 ANQGSEA. There are 12 residues in the CDR3. V shed 6 bases and J shed 1 base, with 10 bases lying between them.